These T cell receptor beta chains were read from a single sample in a study of cytomegalovirus exposure and HLA in healthy donors. Method: immunoSEQ multiplex PCR; TCRdb's copy keeps in-frame clones and lacks some. The sample holds about 190,000 clones, about 83% seen once. Sequenced input: PBMCs. Receptors were obtained from a woman in her twenties or thirties in good health and CMV-seropositive. The conserved cysteine and the conserved F or W are not part of the CDR3 here. Expanded clones are given a class, and other clones once, few, many or no size at all.

ASSLEVGGRAF | TRBV5-1 | few | TRBJ1-1
ASTPGLRNTIY | TRBV7-9 | - | TRBJ1-3
ASSYDREGVEAF | TRBV6-5 | - | TRBJ1-1
ASFPSGSNEQY | TRBV6-1 | - | TRBJ2-7
ASSPGTGGNYEQY | TRBV7-9 | - | TRBJ2-7
ASSQFSTYEQF | TRBV11-2 | - | TRBJ2-1
AITTGAGGYT | TRBV10-3 | - | TRBJ1-2
ASRLQGLYGYT | TRBV5-5 | - | TRBJ1-2
ASSTGTSNEQF | TRBV5-6 | - | TRBJ2-1
ASRLPLSGLADDEQF | TRBV28 | - | TRBJ2-1
ASSRGDRGNEKLF | TRBV5-1 | - | TRBJ1-4
AKTSGGSTDTQY | TRBV2 | - | TRBJ2-3
ASSLSGGLRLLNEQF | TRBV5-6 | - | TRBJ2-1
ASSHGGVSLYEQY | TRBV5-4 | - | TRBJ2-7